Shown below are 8 T cell receptor beta chains from a single sample sequenced in a study of blood T cell repertoires in COVID-19. Produced via immunoSEQ multiplex PCR; TCRdb's table is partial and in-frame only. The profile shows hundreds of thousands of clones, 65% to 90% of them singletons. Sample: peripheral blood. These receptors were taken from a middle-aged man with COVID-19, enrolled during active disease.

The chain links TRBV28 to TRBJ1-4, with TRBD1 as a possible D gene (6 bases). V was cut by 5 bases and J by 4 bases, with 11 bases left in between. CDR1 and CDR2 from the germline V gene are MDHEN and SYDVKM. There are 14 residues in the CDR3. CDR3 loop: CASSRQVNNEKLFF. CDR3 bases: TGTGCCAGCAGTCGACAGGTGAATAATGAAAAACTGTTTTTT.

This sequence joins TRBV13 and TRBJ2-7, with D perhaps matching TRBD1 (6 bases). V was trimmed by 5 bases and J by 8 bases, leaving 28 bases between them. The CDR3 length is 17 residues. From germline, CDR1 is PRHDT and CDR2 FYEKMQ (reference sequence). CDR3 DNA sequence: TGTGCCAGCAGCCCCCCCTTGAGGGGGATGACCGAGGGGAAGCAGTACTTC. It is translated as CASSPPLRGMTEGKQYF.

This chain uses TRBV19 with TRBJ1-2; TRBD1 matches 9 bases. CDR3 length: 14 amino acids. CDR1 LNHDA and CDR2 SQIVND come from the germline V gene (reference sequence). The junction had 5 bases not matched to a gene; V was cut back by 5 bases and J by 4 bases. This CDR3 reads CASSGTGWSYGYTF. The CDR3, as DNA: TGTGCCAGTAGTGGGACAGGGTGGTCCTATGGCTACACCTTC. Full variable domain (rest looked up from reference TRBV19 and TRBJ1-2): DGGITQSPKYLFRKEGQNVTLSCEQNLNHDAMYWYRQDPGQGLRLIYYSQIVNDFQKGDIAEGYSVSREKKESFPLTVTSAQKNPTAFYLCASSGTGWSYGYTFGSGTRLTVV.

This clone was found a few times. The rearrangement links TRBV30 to TRBJ1-4; D is uncertain. V was cut by 0 bases and J by 8 bases, with 10 bases left in between. The germline gives CDR1 GTSNPN, CDR2 SVGIG (reference sequence). The CDR3 extends over 13 amino acids. CDR3 sequence reads: CAWSVSWAEKLFF. The DNA for the CDR3 is TGTGCCTGGAGTGTAAGTTGGGCGGAAAAACTGTTTTTT.

The chain couples TRBV3-1 (or the pseudogene TRBV3-2) to TRBJ1-2; 7 nucleotides agree with TRBD1. This CDR3 has 13 amino acids. The V gene's germline CDR1 is LGHDT and CDR2 YNNKEL (reference sequence). V lost 5 bases to trimming and J lost 2 bases; unmatched junction nucleotides: 2. The CDR3 loop reads CASSGTVNYGYTF. The CDR3 coding sequence is TGTGCCAGCAGCGGGACAGTCAACTATGGCTACACCTTC.

The chain couples TRBV18 to TRBJ2-1, with unresolved D. The CDR3 sequence is 13 residues long. Trimming took off 0 bases at V and 7 bases at J, with 7 bases between the two ends. Germline values: CDR1 KGHSH, CDR2 LQKENI. As DNA, the CDR3 is TGTGCCAGCTCACCACCCCAGAGGAATGAGCAGTTCTTC. Amino acids: CASSPPQRNEQFF.

The V and J genes are TRBV9 and TRBJ2-1; 7 bases line up with TRBD2. The CDR3 runs to 17 residues. V lost 2 bases and J lost 2; bases outside the gene matches: 10. The germline V gene has CDR1 SGDLS and CDR2 YYNGEE. This CDR3 reads CASSVQTSLNTYNEQFF. CDR3 coding DNA: TGTGCCAGCAGCGTCCAGACTAGCCTGAACACCTACAATGAGCAGTTCTTC. Looking up the rest from reference TRBV9 and TRBJ2-1 gives the full variable domain: DSGVTQTPKHLITATGQRVTLRCSPRSGDLSVYWYQQSLDQGLQFLIQYYNGEERAKGNILERFSAQQFPDLHSELNLSSLELGDSALYFCASSVQTSLNTYNEQFFGPGTRLTVL.

This clone was picked up one time. The J gene is TRBJ1-6, the V gene TRBV3-1 (or the pseudogene TRBV3-2); D remains ambiguous. V was shortened by 3 bases and J by 5 bases, with 14 bases between the two germline ends. The CDR3 covers 16 residues. Germline V gene sequence: CDR1 LGHDT, CDR2 YNNKEL (reference sequence). As DNA, the CDR3 is TGTGCCAGCAGCCACACCGAGCGGGTCCATAATTCACCCCTCCACTTT. Translated, it gives CASSHTERVHNSPLHF.